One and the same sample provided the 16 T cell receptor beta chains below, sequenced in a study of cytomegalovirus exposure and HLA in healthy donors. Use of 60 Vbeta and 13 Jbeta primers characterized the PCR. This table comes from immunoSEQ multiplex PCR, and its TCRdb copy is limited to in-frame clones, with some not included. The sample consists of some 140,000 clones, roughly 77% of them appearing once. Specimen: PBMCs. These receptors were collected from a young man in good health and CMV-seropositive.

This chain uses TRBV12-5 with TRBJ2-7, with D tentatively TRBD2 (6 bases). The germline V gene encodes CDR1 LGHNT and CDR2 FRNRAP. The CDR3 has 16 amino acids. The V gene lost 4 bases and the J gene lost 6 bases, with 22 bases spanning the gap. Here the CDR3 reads CASGYLRDSVWREQYF. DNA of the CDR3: TGTGCTAGTGGTTACCTACGGGACTCCGTTTGGCGCGAGCAGTACTTC.

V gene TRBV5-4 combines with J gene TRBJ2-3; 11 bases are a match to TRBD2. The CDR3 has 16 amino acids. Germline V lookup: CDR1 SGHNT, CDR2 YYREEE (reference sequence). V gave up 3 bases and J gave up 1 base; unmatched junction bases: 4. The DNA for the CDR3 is TGTGCCAGCAGCTCCCCGACTAGCGGGGGCACAGATACGCAGTATTTT. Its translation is CASSSPTSGGTDTQYF.

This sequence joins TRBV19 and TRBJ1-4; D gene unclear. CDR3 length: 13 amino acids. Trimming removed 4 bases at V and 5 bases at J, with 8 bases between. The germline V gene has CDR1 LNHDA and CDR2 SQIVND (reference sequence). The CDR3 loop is CASSRALNEKLFF. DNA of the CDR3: TGTGCCAGTAGTAGGGCTTTGAATGAAAAACTGTTTTTT.

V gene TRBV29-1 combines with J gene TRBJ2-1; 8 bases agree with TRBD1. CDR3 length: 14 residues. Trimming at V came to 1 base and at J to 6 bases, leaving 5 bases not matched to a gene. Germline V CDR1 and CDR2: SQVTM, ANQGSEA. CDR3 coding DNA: TGCAGCGTTGAAGGAGACAGGGGAGTCAATGAGCAGTTCTTC. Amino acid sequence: CSVEGDRGVNEQFF.

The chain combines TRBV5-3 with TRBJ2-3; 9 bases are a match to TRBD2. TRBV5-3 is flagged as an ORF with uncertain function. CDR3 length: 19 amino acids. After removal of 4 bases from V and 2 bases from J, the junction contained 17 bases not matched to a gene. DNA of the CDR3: TGTGCCAGAAGCCCTATGAGCGGGGGGCTCCGTAAGGACACAGATACGCAGTATTTT. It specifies CARSPMSGGLRKDTDTQYF.

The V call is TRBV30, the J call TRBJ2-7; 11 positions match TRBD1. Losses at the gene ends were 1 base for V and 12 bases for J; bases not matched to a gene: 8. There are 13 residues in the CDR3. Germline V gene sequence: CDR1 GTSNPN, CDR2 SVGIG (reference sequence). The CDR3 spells CAWSGTGGLSPYF. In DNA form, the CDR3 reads TGTGCCTGGAGTGGGACAGGGGGCTTGAGTCCGTACTTC.

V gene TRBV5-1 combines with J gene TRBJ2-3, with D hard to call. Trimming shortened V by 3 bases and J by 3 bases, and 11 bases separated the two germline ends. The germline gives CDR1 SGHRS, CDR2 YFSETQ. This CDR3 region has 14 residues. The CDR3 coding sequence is TGCGCCAGCAGCTCCCAGATCAGTACAGATACGCAGTATTTT. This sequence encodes CASSSQISTDTQYF.

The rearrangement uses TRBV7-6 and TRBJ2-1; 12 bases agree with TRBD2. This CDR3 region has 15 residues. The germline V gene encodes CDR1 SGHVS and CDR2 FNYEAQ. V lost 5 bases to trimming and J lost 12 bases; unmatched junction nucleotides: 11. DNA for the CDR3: TGTGCCAGCAGCATCGGGACTAGCGGGCGGGGAGGGCAGTTCTTC. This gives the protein CASSIGTSGRGGQFF. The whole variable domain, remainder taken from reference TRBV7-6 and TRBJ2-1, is GAGVSQSPRYKVTKRGQDVALRCDPISGHVSLYWYRQALGQGPEFLTYFNYEAQQDKSGLPNDRFSAERPEGSISTLTIQRTEQRDSAMYRCASSIGTSGRGGQFFGPGTRLTVL.

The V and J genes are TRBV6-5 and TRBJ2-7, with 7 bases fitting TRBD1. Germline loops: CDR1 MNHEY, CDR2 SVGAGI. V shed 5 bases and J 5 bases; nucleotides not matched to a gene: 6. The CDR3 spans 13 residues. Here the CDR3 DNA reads TGTGCCAGCAGTACGACAGGGTTCGACGAGCAGTACTTC. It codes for CASSTTGFDEQYF.

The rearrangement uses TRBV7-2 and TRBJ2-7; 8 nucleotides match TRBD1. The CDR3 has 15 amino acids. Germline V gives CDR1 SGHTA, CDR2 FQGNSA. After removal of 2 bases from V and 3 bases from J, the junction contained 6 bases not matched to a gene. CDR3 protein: CASSLRPDRVYEQYF. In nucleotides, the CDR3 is TGTGCCAGCAGCTTACGCCCGGACAGGGTCTACGAGCAGTACTTC.

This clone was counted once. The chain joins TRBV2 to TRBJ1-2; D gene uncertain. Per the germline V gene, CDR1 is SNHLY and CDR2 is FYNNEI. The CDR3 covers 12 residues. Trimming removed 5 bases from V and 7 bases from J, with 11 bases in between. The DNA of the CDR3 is TGTGCCAGCAGTCGAGACCAGGCTGGCTACACCTTC. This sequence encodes CASSRDQAGYTF. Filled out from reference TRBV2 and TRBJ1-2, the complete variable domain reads EPEVTQTPSHQVTQMGQEVILRCVPISNHLYFYWYRQILGQKVEFLVSFYNNEISEKSEIFDDQFSVERPDGSNFTLKIRSTKLEDSAMYFCASSRDQAGYTFGSGTRLTVV.

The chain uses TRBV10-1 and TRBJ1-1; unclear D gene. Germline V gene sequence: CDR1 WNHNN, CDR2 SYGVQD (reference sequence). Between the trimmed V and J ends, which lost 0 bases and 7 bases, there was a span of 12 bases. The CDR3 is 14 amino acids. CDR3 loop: CASSESYGVNEAFF. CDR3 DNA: TGCGCCAGCAGTGAGTCGTACGGAGTCAATGAAGCTTTCTTT.

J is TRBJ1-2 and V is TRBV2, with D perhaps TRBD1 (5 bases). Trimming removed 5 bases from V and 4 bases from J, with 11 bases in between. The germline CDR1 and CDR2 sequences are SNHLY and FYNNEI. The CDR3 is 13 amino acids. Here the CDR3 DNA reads TGTGCCAGCAGTATCGGACAACCCTATGGCTACACCTTC. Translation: CASSIGQPYGYTF.

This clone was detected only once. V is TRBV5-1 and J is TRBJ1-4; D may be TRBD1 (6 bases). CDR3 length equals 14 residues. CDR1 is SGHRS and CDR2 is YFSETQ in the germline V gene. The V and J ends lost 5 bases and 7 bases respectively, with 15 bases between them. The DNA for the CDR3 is TGCGCCAGCAGTGGTTCTGGGGGCGGTGAAAAACTGTTTTTT. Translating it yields CASSGSGGGEKLFF. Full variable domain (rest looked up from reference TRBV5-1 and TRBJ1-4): KAGVTQTPRYLIKTRGQQVTLSCSPISGHRSVSWYQQTPGQGLQFLFEYFSETQRNKGNFPGRFSGRQFSNSRSEMNVSTLELGDSALYLCASSGSGGGEKLFFGSGTQLSVL.

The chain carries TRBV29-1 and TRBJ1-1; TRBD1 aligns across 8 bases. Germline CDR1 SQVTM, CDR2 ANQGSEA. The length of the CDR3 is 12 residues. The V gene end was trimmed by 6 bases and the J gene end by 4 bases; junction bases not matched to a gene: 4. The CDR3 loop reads CSVDRGSTEAFF. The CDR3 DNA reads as TGCAGCGTAGACAGGGGCAGCACTGAAGCTTTCTTT.

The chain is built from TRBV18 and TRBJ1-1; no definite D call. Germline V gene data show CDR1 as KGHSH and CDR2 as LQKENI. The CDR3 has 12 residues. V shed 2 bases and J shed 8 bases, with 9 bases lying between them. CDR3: CASSPGPLEAFF. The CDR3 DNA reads TGTGCCAGCTCACCAGGCCCATTAGAAGCTTTCTTT.